Given below is one T cell receptor beta chain in context. The target antigen is unknown. This record comes from a study of cytomegalovirus exposure and HLA in healthy donors. About the study: Previous work identified roughly 120 million unique TCR beta sequences from about 179 million T cells. General observations from the study: Exclusion applied to some V segments, including TRBV6-2 and TRBV6-3, as they were indistinguishable. Researchers counted 150 to 200 TCR beta chains as cytomegalovirus-associated.

PCR amplification relied on 60 Vbeta primers (plus 13 Jbeta primers). Some clones are missing from TCRdb's copy, which holds only in-frame ones; the method was immunoSEQ multiplex PCR. Here the sample spans nearly 200,000 clones, about nine tenths being singletons. The CDR3 is 15 amino acids. Unmatched junction bases numbered 9, after V lost 1 base and J lost 9 bases. From germline, CDR1 is MGHRA and CDR2 YSYEKL. All the people who gave samples were healthy bone marrow donors. The sequence was obtained from a man aged 25-45 years in good health and CMV-seronegative. The chain joins TRBV4-1 to TRBJ2-1, with TRBD2 identical over 7 bases. Sequenced: PBMCs. The CDR3 here is CASSQALGGEGEQFF. In DNA form, the CDR3 reads TGCGCCAGCAGCCAAGCCCTCGGAGGGGAGGGTGAGCAGTTCTTC.